The 26 T cell receptor beta chains given below trace back to one sample, sequenced in a study of blood T cells in healthy people across ages. Then a second PCR, running roughly 7 to 11 cycles, was carried out with a sample-barcoded 5' primer and a J-beta primer mix. MiXCR was run by TCRdb on the 5' RACE reads, yielding one entry per CDR3 protein. This repertoire shows 800,000 to 1,000,000 distinct CDR3 sequences, roughly 52% found once; its top ten account for roughly 13%. The sample taken for sequencing was blood. All receptors derive from a man aged 25 to 40 in good health.

The chain links TRBV28 to TRBJ2-7; 12 bases are a match to TRBD2. J gave up 3 bases and V 9 bases, and 6 bases lay outside the gene matches. The CDR3 has 14 amino acids. CDR1 is MDHEN and CDR2 is SYDVKM in the germline V gene. Written as DNA, the CDR3 is TGTGCCAGTCGTACTAGCGGGGGGAACTACGAGCAGTACTTC. Protein product: CASRTSGGNYEQYF.

CDR3 nucleotide sequence: TGCGCCAGCAGCTTGACTAGTTTAGCCGGGGAGCTGTTTTTT. It is translated as CASSLTSLAGELFF. This chain links TRBV5-1 with TRBJ2-2, with TRBD2 as a possible D gene (5 bases). Deletions cut 1 base from V and 6 bases from J, with 10 bases between. This CDR3 spans 14 amino acids. The germline V gene has CDR1 SGHRS and CDR2 YFSETQ.

This sequence joins TRBV20-1 and TRBJ2-3; 8 nucleotides match TRBD1. CDR3 length: 17 residues. Trimming took 2 bases from V and 4 from J; bases not matched to a gene: 14. CDR1 is DFQATT and CDR2 is SNEGSKA in the germline V gene (reference sequence). This chain's CDR3 is CSARPGTGGGPADTQYF. In DNA form, the CDR3 reads TGCAGTGCTAGACCCGGGACAGGAGGGGGTCCTGCAGATACGCAGTATTTT.

This clonotype showed up just a few times. The chain has TRBV20-1 and TRBJ2-7; 9 bases line up with TRBD1. CDR3 length: 17 residues. V was clipped by 0 bases and J by 2 bases; unmatched bases: 11. Germline V CDR1 and CDR2: DFQATT, SNEGSKA (reference sequence). CDR3 nucleotide sequence: TGCAGTGCTAGAGAGACACAGGGGGCCCGTGTCCCCTACGAGCAGTACTTC. Its protein is CSARETQGARVPYEQYF.

This clonotype was seen a handful of times. The V and J genes are TRBV4-2 and TRBJ2-7; 11 bases map to TRBD2. Unmatched junction bases numbered 11, after V lost 1 base and J lost 6 bases. Germline V gene lookup returns CDR1 LGHNA and CDR2 YNFKEQ. The CDR3 has 17 amino acids. CDR3 region: CASSQVAGGLNKSEQYF. The DNA of the CDR3 is TGTGCCAGCAGCCAAGTAGCGGGGGGGCTAAATAAGAGCGAGCAGTACTTC.

This clonotype has ten or more counts. The V call is TRBV9, the J call TRBJ2-5, with D perhaps TRBD2 (5 bases). Germline V gene lookup returns CDR1 SGDLS and CDR2 YYNGEE. V was pared by 3 bases and J by 2 bases, with 8 bases between. The CDR3 runs to 13 residues. CDR3 residues: CASSAGIQETQYF. The CDR3 DNA reads as TGTGCCAGCAGCGCCGGGATTCAAGAGACCCAGTACTTC.

The chain joins TRBV25-1 to TRBJ1-4; 7 nucleotides agree with TRBD1. Germline V gene data show CDR1 as MGHDK and CDR2 as SYGVNS. After removal of 4 bases from V and 5 bases from J, the junction contained 4 bases not matched to a gene. The CDR3 extends over 14 amino acids. CDR3 coding DNA: TGTGCCAGCAGTGCCCCAGGGGGGAATGAAAAACTGTTTTTT. Translated: CASSAPGGNEKLFF. Combining the CDR3 with reference TRBV25-1 and TRBJ1-4 gives the whole variable domain EADIYQTPRYLVIGTGKKITLECSQTMGHDKMYWYQQDPGMELHLIHYSYGVNSTEKGDLSSESTVSRIRTEHFPLTLESARPSHTSQYLCASSAPGGNEKLFFGSGTQLSVL.

The chain links TRBV6-2 or TRBV6-3 to TRBJ1-2; no clear D. Trimming stripped 0 bases from V and 2 bases from J, with 4 bases between. Germline V gene lookup returns CDR1 MNHEY and CDR2 SVGEGT. The CDR3 consists of 13 residues. The CDR3 bases are TGTGCCAGCAGTTACTCTGGAAACTATGGCTACACCTTC. Its protein is CASSYSGNYGYTF.

The chain has TRBV5-8 and TRBJ2-3, with 10 nucleotides matching TRBD2. The germline V gene has CDR1 SGHTS and CDR2 YDEGEE. Unmatched junction bases numbered 15, after V lost 4 bases and J lost 1 base. The CDR3 sequence is 19 residues long. This chain's CDR3 is CASSHDLISGGAGTDTQYF. CDR3 nucleotides: TGTGCCAGCAGCCATGATCTCATCAGCGGGGGGGCCGGCACAGATACGCAGTATTTT.

The genes are TRBV5-6 and TRBJ2-5; a weak D match, TRBD1 (6 bases). Germline assignment: CDR1 SGHDT and CDR2 YYEEEE. The CDR3 has 12 amino acids. V was clipped by 8 bases and J by 3 bases, with 11 bases between them. CDR3 residues: CASLQGKETQYF. Here the CDR3 DNA reads TGTGCCAGTTTACAGGGAAAAGAGACCCAGTACTTC. The entire variable domain, with the rest obtained from reference TRBV5-6 and TRBJ2-5, is as follows: DAGVTQSPTHLIKTRGQQVTLRCSPKSGHDTVSWYQQALGQGPQFIFQYYEEEERQRGNFPDRFSGHQFPNYSSELNVNALLLGDSALYLCASLQGKETQYFGPGTRLLVL.

This chain joins TRBV9 and TRBJ2-7; TRBD1 matches 9 bases. Trimming at V came to 2 bases and at J to 3 bases, leaving 6 bases not matched to a gene. This CDR3 spans 15 amino acids. Looked up from germline, CDR1 is SGDLS and CDR2 is YYNGEE. The DNA for the CDR3 is TGTGCCAGCAGCGTTACAGGGGGCTTCGACTACGAGCAGTACTTC. Its translation: CASSVTGGFDYEQYF.

This clonotype was found a few times. The chain couples TRBV27 to TRBJ2-7; D unresolved. V was pared by 6 bases and J by 0 bases, with 12 bases between. The CDR3 runs to 14 residues. Germline lookup yields CDR1 MNHEY and CDR2 SMNVEV (reference sequence). CDR3 coding DNA: TGTGCCAGCAGCCAGAGCAGTCTCTCCTACGAGCAGTACTTC. Translation gives CASSQSSLSYEQYF.

This clonotype was seen just once. The V call is TRBV11-3, the J call TRBJ2-1; maybe TRBD1 (6 bases). V lost 5 bases, J lost 1 base, and 12 bases lay in between. Germline-derived CDR1 and CDR2 are SGHNT and YENEEA. CDR3 length: 15 amino acids. The CDR3 coding sequence is TGTGCCAGCAGCGCCATAGGGGGTTCCTACAATGAGCAGTTCTTC. It specifies CASSAIGGSYNEQFF.

This chain joins TRBV20-1 and TRBJ2-7; 9 positions match TRBD1. The trim removed 3 bases at V and 5 bases at J, leaving 8 bases unmatched. Germline lookup yields CDR1 DFQATT and CDR2 SNEGSKA (reference sequence). The CDR3 runs 14 residues. CDR3 bases: TGCAGTGCTAGGCCGTCGGGACAGGGTGACGAGCAGTACTTC. Translated, it gives CSARPSGQGDEQYF.

The genes are TRBV3-1 and TRBJ1-6; D gene unclear. CDR3 size: 17 residues. Germline V gives CDR1 LGHDT, CDR2 YNNKEL (reference sequence). V lost 0 bases to trimming and J lost 6 bases, with 15 bases between them. CDR3 bases: TGTGCCAGCAGCCAAGATCAAAGACGGACCTCTAATTCACCCCTCCACTTT. Protein product: CASSQDQRRTSNSPLHF.

The chain has TRBV7-8 and TRBJ1-2; 9 bases match TRBD1. This CDR3 has 16 amino acids. J lost 4 bases, V lost 3 bases, and 9 bases had no gene match. The germline V gene encodes CDR1 SGHVS and CDR2 FQNEAQ. CDR3 bases: TGTGCCAGCAGCTTCCACAGGACAGGGGAAGCCTATGGCTACACCTTC. This codes for CASSFHRTGEAYGYTF.

The chain uses TRBV4-2 and TRBJ2-7; the D is unclear. The J call is doubtful: the DNA matches TRBJ2-5 better. In germline, CDR1 is LGHNA, CDR2 YNFKEQ. This CDR3 has 16 amino acids. This chain's CDR3 is CASSQGDRAPEETQYF. The CDR3 region has the DNA TGTGCCAGCAGCCAAGGAGACCGGGCACCCGAAGAGACCCAGTACTTC.

The J gene is TRBJ2-3, the V gene TRBV3-1; 9 nucleotides align to TRBD1. Germline assignment: CDR1 LGHDT and CDR2 YNNKEL (reference sequence). The CDR3 length is 17 residues. Trimming at V came to 4 bases and at J to 0 bases, leaving 8 bases not matched to a gene. CDR3 residues: CASSRRTGEFSTDTQYF. The CDR3 DNA reads as TGTGCCAGCAGCCGACGGACAGGGGAATTTAGCACAGATACGCAGTATTTT.

This chain links TRBV15 with TRBJ1-2; D possibly corresponds to TRBD1 (6 bases). The germline V gene encodes CDR1 LNHNV and CDR2 YYDKDF (reference sequence). CDR3 length equals 13 residues. The germline V and J ends were trimmed by 0 bases and 4 bases, with 6 bases remaining between them. CDR3 in amino acids: CATSREQGYGYTF. CDR3 nucleotides: TGTGCCACCAGCAGAGAACAGGGCTATGGCTACACCTTC.

This clonotype was recorded a few times. This chain links TRBV14 with TRBJ1-2; D might be TRBD1 (5 bases). Trimming took off 3 bases at V and 4 bases at J, with 9 bases between the two ends. This CDR3 spans 13 amino acids. Germline CDR1 is SGHDN and CDR2 is FVKESK. The CDR3 coding sequence is TGTGCCAGCAGCCATACCGGGACCTATGGCTACACCTTC. Encoded protein: CASSHTGTYGYTF.

This rearrangement joins TRBV18 to TRBJ2-7; TRBD1 agrees at 9 bases. After removal of 4 bases from V and 1 base from J, the junction contained 8 bases not matched to a gene. The CDR3 is made up of 16 amino acids. From germline, CDR1 is KGHSH and CDR2 LQKENI. CDR3 sequence reads: CASSRTGTGTSYEQYF. Here the CDR3 DNA reads TGTGCCAGCTCACGGACCGGGACAGGGACATCCTACGAGCAGTACTTC.

J is TRBJ2-1 and V is TRBV4-1; TRBD2 agrees at 12 bases. V was clipped by 4 bases and J by 5 bases; unmatched bases: 6. In germline, CDR1 is MGHRA, CDR2 YSYEKL. The CDR3 spans 16 residues. CDR3 nucleotides: TGCGCCAGCAGCCCTCGACTAGCGGGGGCCGACAATGAGCAGTTCTTC. This codes for CASSPRLAGADNEQFF.

This rearrangement joins TRBV11-2 to TRBJ2-1; 8 bases map to TRBD2. V gave up 5 bases and J gave up 15 bases; unmatched junction bases: 18. The V gene's germline CDR1 is SGHAT and CDR2 FQNNGV. The CDR3 contains 15 residues. As DNA, the CDR3 is TGTGCCAGCAGCCCCGCGGGACTAGGAAAGTCACGGCCGTTCTTC. This encodes CASSPAGLGKSRPFF. Variable domain in full (rest from reference TRBV11-2 and TRBJ2-1): EAGVAQSPRYKIIEKRQSVAFWCNPISGHATLYWYQQILGQGPKLLIQFQNNGVVDDSQLPKDRFSAERLKGVDSTLKIQPAKLEDSAVYLCASSPAGLGKSRPFFGPGTRLTVL.

In this sample, this clonotype turned up once. This chain links TRBV5-1 with TRBJ2-5; the D call may be TRBD1 or TRBD2 (7 bases each). This CDR3 comprises 15 residues. The V and J ends lost 5 bases and 11 bases respectively, with 25 bases between them. Germline values: CDR1 SGHRS, CDR2 YFSETQ. CDR3 DNA sequence: TGCGCCAGCAGGTTGCAGGGGGGGGACTACAATGAGCAGTACTTC. Translation: CASRLQGGDYNEQYF.

This clonotype is a singleton in its sample. The CDR3 here is CASSRNTGIGEKLFF. Written as DNA, the CDR3 is TGTGCCAGCAGCCGGAATACAGGGATAGGTGAAAAACTGTTTTTT. The V call is TRBV3-1, the J call TRBJ1-4; D possibly corresponds to TRBD1 (6 bases). Trimming removed 4 bases from V and 7 bases from J, with 16 bases in between. Germline V CDR1 and CDR2: LGHDT, YNNKEL (reference sequence). There are 15 residues in the CDR3.

The chain is built from TRBV7-9 and TRBJ2-4; D perhaps matches TRBD1 (7 bases). The assigned J gene may be wrong: the sequence end matches TRBJ2-5 better. Germline values: CDR1 SEHNR, CDR2 FQNEAQ (reference sequence). CDR3 size: 14 residues. In DNA, the CDR3 is TGTGCCAGCAGCTATGCAGGGGGGACGGAGACCCAGTACTTC. This codes for CASSYAGGTETQYF.